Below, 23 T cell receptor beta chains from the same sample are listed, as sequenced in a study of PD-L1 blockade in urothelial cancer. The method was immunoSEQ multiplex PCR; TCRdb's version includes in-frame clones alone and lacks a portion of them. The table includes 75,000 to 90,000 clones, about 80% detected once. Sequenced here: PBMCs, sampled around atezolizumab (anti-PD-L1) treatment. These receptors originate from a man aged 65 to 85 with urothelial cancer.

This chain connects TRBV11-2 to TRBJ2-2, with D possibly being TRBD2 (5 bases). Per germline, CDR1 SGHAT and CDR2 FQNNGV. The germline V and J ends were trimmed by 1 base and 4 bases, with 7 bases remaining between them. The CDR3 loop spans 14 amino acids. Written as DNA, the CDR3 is TGTGCCAGCAGCTTAGCGCGGGCCACCGGGGAGCTGTTTTTT. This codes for CASSLARATGELFF.

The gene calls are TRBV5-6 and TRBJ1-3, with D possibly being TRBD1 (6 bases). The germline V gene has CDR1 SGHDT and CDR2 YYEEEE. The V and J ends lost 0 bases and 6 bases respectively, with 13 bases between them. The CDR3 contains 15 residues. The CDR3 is CASSLGVWGPNTIYF. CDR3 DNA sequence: TGTGCCAGCAGCTTGGGGGTTTGGGGGCCAAACACCATATATTTT.

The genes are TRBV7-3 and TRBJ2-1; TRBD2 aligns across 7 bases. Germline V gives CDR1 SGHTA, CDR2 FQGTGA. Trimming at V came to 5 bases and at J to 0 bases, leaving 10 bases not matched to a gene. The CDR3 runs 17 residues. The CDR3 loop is CASSPLPSGSSYNEQFF. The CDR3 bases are TGTGCCAGCAGCCCACTGCCTAGCGGCAGCTCCTACAATGAGCAGTTCTTC.

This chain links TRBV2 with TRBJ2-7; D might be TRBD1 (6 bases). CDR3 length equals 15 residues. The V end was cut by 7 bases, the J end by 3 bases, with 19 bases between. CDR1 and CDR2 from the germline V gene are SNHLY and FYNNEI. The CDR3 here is CASTWDRQGNYEQYF. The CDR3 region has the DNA TGTGCCAGCACCTGGGATCGGCAGGGGAACTACGAGCAGTACTTC.

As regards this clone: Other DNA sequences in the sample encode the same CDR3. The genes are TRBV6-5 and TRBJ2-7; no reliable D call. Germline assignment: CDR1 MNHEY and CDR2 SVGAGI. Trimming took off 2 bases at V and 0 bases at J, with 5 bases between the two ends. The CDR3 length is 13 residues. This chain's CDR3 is CASSYRSSYEQYF. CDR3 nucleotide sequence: TGTGCCAGCAGTTACCGGAGCTCCTACGAGCAGTACTTC.

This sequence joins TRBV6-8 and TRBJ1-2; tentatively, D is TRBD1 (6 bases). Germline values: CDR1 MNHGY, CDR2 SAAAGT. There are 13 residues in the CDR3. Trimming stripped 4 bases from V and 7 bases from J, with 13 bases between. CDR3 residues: CASSLGGLVGYTF. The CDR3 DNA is TGTGCCAGCAGTTTGGGGGGGCTGGTTGGCTACACCTTC.

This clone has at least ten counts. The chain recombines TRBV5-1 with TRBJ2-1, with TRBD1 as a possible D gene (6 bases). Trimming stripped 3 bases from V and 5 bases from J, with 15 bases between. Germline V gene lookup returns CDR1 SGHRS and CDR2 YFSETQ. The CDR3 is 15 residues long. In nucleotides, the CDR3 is TGCGCCAGCAGCTCCCCTGACAGGCCAAACAATGAGCAGTTCTTC. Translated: CASSSPDRPNNEQFF. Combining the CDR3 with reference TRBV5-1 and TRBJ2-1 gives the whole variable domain KAGVTQTPRYLIKTRGQQVTLSCSPISGHRSVSWYQQTPGQGLQFLFEYFSETQRNKGNFPGRFSGRQFSNSRSEMNVSTLELGDSALYLCASSSPDRPNNEQFFGPGTRLTVL.

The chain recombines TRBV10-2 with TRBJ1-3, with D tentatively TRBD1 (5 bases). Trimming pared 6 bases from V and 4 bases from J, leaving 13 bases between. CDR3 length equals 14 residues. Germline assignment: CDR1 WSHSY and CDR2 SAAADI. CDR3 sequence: CASRGGFYGNTIYF. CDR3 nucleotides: TGCGCCAGCAGGGGGGGGTTCTACGGAAACACCATATATTTT.

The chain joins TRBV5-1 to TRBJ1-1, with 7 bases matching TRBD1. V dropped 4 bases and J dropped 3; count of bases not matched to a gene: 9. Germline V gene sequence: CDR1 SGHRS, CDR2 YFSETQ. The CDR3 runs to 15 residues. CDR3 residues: CASSARQGRDTEAFF. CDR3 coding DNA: TGCGCCAGCAGCGCCAGACAGGGAAGAGACACTGAAGCTTTCTTT.

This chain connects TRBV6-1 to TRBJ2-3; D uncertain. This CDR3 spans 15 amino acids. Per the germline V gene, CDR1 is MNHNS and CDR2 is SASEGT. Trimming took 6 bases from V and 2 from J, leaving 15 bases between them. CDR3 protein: CASRKWADPTDTQYF. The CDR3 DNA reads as TGTGCCAGCAGAAAGTGGGCAGACCCCACAGATACGCAGTATTTT.

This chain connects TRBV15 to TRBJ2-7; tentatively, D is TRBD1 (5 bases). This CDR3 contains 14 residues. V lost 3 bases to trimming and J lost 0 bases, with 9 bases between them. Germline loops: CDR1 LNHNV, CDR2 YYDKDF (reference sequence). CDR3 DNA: TGTGCCACCAGCAGGGACATCGGCTCCTACGAGCAGTACTTC. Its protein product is CATSRDIGSYEQYF.

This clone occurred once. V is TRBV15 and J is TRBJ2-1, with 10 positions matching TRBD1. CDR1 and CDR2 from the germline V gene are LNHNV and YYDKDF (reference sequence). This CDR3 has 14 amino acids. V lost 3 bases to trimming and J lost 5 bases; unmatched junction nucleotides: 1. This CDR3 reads CATSRDRGDNEQFF. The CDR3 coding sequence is TGTGCCACCAGCAGGGACAGGGGGGACAATGAGCAGTTCTTC.

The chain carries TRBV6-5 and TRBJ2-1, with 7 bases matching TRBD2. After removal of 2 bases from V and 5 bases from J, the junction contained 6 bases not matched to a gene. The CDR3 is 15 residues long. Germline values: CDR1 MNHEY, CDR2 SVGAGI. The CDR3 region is CASSYAGASHNEQFF. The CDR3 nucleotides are TGTGCCAGCAGTTACGCGGGAGCTAGCCACAATGAGCAGTTCTTC.

The CDR3 region is CASSVVAGSNNEQFF. The DNA of the CDR3 is TGTGCCAGCAGTGTAGTGGCAGGTAGTAACAATGAGCAGTTCTTC. The chain recombines TRBV6-1 with TRBJ2-1, with D uncertain. The germline gives CDR1 MNHNS, CDR2 SASEGT. V was cut by 4 bases and J by 5 bases, with 15 bases left in between. There are 15 residues in the CDR3.

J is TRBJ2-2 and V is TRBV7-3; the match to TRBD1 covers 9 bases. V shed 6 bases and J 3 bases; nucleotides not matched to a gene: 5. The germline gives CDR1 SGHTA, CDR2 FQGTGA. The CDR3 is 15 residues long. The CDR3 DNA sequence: TGTGCCAGCAGAGCCGGGGACAGGGACACCGGGGAGCTGTTTTTT. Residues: CASRAGDRDTGELFF. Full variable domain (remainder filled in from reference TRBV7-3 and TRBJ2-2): GAGVSQTPSNKVTEKGKYVELRCDPISGHTALYWYRQSLGQGPEFLIYFQGTGAADDSGLPNDRFFAVRPEGSVSTLKIQRTERGDSAVYLCASRAGDRDTGELFFGEGSRLTVL.

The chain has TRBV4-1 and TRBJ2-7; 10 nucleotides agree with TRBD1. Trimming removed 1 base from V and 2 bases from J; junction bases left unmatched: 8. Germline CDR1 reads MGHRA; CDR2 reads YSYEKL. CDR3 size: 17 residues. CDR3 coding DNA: TGCGCCAGCAGCCAAGGGCCCGGGACAGGGGACCCCTACGAGCAGTACTTC. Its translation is CASSQGPGTGDPYEQYF.

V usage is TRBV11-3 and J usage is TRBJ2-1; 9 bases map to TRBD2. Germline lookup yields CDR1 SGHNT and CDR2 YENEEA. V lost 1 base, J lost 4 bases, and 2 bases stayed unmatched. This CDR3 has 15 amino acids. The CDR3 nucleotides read TGTGCCAGCAGCTTAGGCGGGAGGGGTTACAATGAGCAGTTCTTC. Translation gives CASSLGGRGYNEQFF.

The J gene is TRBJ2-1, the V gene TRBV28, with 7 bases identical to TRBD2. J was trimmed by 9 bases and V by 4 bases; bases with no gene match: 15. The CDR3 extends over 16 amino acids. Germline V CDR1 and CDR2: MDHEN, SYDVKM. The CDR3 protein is CASSSPARWGGGEQFF. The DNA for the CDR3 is TGTGCCAGCAGTTCCCCCGCCAGGTGGGGGGGAGGTGAGCAGTTCTTC.

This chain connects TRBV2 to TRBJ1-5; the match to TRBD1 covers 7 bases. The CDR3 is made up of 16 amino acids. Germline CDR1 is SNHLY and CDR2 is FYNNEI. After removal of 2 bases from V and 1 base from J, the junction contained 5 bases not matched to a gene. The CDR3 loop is CASSERQGQSNQPQHF. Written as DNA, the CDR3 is TGTGCCAGCAGTGAACGTCAGGGACAGAGCAATCAGCCCCAGCATTTT. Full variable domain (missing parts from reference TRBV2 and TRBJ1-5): EPEVTQTPSHQVTQMGQEVILRCVPISNHLYFYWYRQILGQKVEFLVSFYNNEISEKSEIFDDQFSVERPDGSNFTLKIRSTKLEDSAMYFCASSERQGQSNQPQHFGDGTRLSIL.

This CDR3 is CASSQTPGGEQYF. The CDR3 nucleotides are TGTGCCAGCAGCCAGACACCAGGGGGCGAGCAGTACTTC. The rearrangement uses TRBV14 and TRBJ2-7; TRBD1 aligns across 7 bases. The trim removed 3 bases at V and 6 bases at J, leaving 5 bases unmatched. CDR1 is SGHDN and CDR2 is FVKESK in the germline V gene. The CDR3 length is 13 residues.

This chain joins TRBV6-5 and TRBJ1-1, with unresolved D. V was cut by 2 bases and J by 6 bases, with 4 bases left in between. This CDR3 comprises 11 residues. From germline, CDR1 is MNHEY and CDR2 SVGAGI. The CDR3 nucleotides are TGTGCCAGCAGTTACCGGTCTGAAGCTTTCTTT. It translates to CASSYRSEAFF.

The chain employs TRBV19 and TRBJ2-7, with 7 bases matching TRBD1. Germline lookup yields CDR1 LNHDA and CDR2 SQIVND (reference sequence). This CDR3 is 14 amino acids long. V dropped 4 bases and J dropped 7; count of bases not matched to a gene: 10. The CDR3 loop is CASSTGQSFREQYF. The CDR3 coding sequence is TGTGCCAGTAGTACGGGACAGTCTTTTCGGGAGCAGTACTTC.

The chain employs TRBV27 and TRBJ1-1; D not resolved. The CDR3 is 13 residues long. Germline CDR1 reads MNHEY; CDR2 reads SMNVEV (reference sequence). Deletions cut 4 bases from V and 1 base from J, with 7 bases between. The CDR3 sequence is CASSSKRNTEAFF. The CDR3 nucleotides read TGTGCCAGCAGTTCTAAGAGGAACACTGAAGCTTTCTTT.